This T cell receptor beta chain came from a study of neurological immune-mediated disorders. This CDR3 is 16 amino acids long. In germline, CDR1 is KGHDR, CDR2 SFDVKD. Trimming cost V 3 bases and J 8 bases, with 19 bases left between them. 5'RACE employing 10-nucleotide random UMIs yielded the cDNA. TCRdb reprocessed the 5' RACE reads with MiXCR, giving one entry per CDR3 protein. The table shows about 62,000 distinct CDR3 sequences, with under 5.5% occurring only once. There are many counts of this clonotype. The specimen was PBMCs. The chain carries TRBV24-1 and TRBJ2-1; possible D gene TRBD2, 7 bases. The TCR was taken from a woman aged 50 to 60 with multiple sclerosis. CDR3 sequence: CATSDGLAGAFDEQFF. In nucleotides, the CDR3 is TGTGCCACCAGTGATGGCCTGGCGGGGGCCTTCGATGAGCAGTTCTTC.